These 8 T cell receptor beta chains were all obtained from the same sample, sequenced in a study of cytomegalovirus exposure and HLA in healthy donors. PCR used 60 Vbeta primers and 13 Jbeta primers. Libraries were prepared by immunoSEQ multiplex PCR; TCRdb keeps only in-frame clonotypes and omits some of them. The sample includes just over 200,000 clones, around 64% of them seen just once. Sequencing was carried out using PBMCs. These receptors all come from a man between 35 and 55 years old in good health and CMV-seropositive.

CDR3 protein: CASGLSPDRGGNIQYF. In DNA, the CDR3 is TGTGCTAGTGGTTTGTCCCCCGACAGGGGCGGAAACATTCAGTACTTC. This sequence joins TRBV12-5 and TRBJ2-4, with 8 bases lining up with TRBD1. This CDR3 is 16 amino acids long. The germline gives CDR1 LGHNT, CDR2 FRNRAP. The trim removed 2 bases at V and 6 bases at J, leaving 9 bases unmatched.

The chain combines TRBV13 with TRBJ1-2, with D maybe TRBD1 (6 bases). The ends were cut back, 0 bases at V and 8 bases at J, with 10 bases in the middle. The CDR3 is 13 residues long. Looked up from germline, CDR1 is PRHDT and CDR2 is FYEKMQ (reference sequence). This chain's CDR3 is CASSLGPQGGYTF. CDR3 nucleotides: TGTGCCAGCAGCTTAGGGCCCCAGGGGGGCTACACCTTC.

The chain has TRBV4-2 and TRBJ1-2; 7 bases match TRBD1. CDR1 and CDR2 (germline): LGHNA, YNFKEQ. The CDR3 is 15 amino acids. The junction had 5 bases not matched to a gene; V was cut back by 0 bases and J by 4 bases. The CDR3, as DNA: TGTGCCAGCAGCCAAGAGGGAGACAGGGCCTATGGCTACACCTTC. Its protein product is CASSQEGDRAYGYTF.

This clone turned up a few times. The chain has TRBV28 and TRBJ1-5; possibly TRBD1 for D (5 bases). This CDR3 region has 14 residues. The V end was cut by 11 bases, the J end by 5 bases, with 19 bases between. Germline V gene data show CDR1 as MDHEN and CDR2 as SYDVKM. CDR3 bases: TGTGCCTCAGCCGGCCGGGGGGAGGATCAGCCCCAGCATTTT. Protein sequence: CASAGRGEDQPQHF.

The rearrangement joins TRBV11-2 to TRBJ2-3, with unresolved D. Trimming cost V 1 base and J 3 bases, with 8 bases left between them. Germline lookup yields CDR1 SGHAT and CDR2 FQNNGV. The length of the CDR3 is 14 residues. CDR3 in DNA: TGTGCCAGCAGCTTAGCTCGGTTTACAGATACGCAGTATTTT. Protein sequence: CASSLARFTDTQYF.

This clone was counted a single time. V usage is TRBV9 and J usage is TRBJ1-2; TRBD1 matches 8 bases. J lost 0 bases, V lost 3 bases, and 10 bases had no gene match. Germline assignment: CDR1 SGDLS and CDR2 YYNGEE. The CDR3 extends over 17 amino acids. CDR3 in DNA: TGTGCCAGCAGCGCGCTACCCGGACAGGGAGCTAACTATGGCTACACCTTC. Its translation is CASSALPGQGANYGYTF.

This clone was counted once. The chain links TRBV12-2 to TRBJ1-5; the table's TRBD1 call for D was not verified on the DNA. TRBV12-2 has pseudogene status. This CDR3 comprises 16 residues. This chain's CDR3 is CASRFWTVKGRQPQHF. Written as DNA, the CDR3 is TGTGCAAGTCGCTTTTGGACAGTCAAAGGGCGTCAGCCCCAGCATTTT.

J is TRBJ2-7 and V is TRBV5-1; a weak D match, TRBD1 (5 bases). The germline gives CDR1 SGHRS, CDR2 YFSETQ. The length of the CDR3 is 14 residues. Between the trimmed V and J ends, which lost 1 base and 3 bases, there was a span of 11 bases. The CDR3 here is CASSLSRVDYEQYF. CDR3 nucleotide sequence: TGCGCCAGCAGCTTGTCCAGGGTAGACTACGAGCAGTACTTC.